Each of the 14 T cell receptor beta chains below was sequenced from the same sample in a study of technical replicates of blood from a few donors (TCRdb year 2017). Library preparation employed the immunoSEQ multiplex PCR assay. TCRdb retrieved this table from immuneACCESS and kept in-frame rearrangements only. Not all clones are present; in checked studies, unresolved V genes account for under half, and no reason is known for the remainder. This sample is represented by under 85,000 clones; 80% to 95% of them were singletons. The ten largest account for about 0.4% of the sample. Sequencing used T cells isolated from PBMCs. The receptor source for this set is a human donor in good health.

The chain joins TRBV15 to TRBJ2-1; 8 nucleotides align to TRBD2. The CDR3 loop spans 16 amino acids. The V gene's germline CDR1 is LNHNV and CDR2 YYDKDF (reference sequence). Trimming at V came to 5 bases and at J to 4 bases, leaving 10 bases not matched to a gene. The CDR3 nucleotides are TGTGCCACCAGCGGGGAACTAGCGGCCAAGTACAATGAGCAGTTCTTC. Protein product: CATSGELAAKYNEQFF.

CDR3 nucleotides: TGTGCCAGCAGCCCAAAAGGTGGTAGCGTTTACTACGAGCAGTACTTC. Its protein is CASSPKGGSVYYEQYF. This rearrangement joins TRBV7-9 to TRBJ2-7; D possibly corresponds to TRBD2 (5 bases). The CDR3 totals 16 residues. Germline loops: CDR1 SEHNR, CDR2 FQNEAQ (reference sequence). The V end was cut by 5 bases, the J end by 3 bases, with 20 bases between. Based on the CDR3 plus reference TRBV7-9 and TRBJ2-7, the full variable domain is DTGVSQNPRHKITKRGQNVTFRCDPISEHNRLYWYRQTLGQGPEFLTYFQNEAQLEKSRLLSDRFSAERPKGSFSTLEIQRTEQGDSAMYLCASSPKGGSVYYEQYFGPGTRLTVT.

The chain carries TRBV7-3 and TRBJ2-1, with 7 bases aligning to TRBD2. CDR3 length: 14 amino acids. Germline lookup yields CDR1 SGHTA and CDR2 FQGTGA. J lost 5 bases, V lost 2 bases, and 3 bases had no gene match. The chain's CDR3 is CASSLERGNNEQFF. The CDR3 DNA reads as TGTGCCAGCAGCTTAGAGCGGGGTAACAATGAGCAGTTCTTC.

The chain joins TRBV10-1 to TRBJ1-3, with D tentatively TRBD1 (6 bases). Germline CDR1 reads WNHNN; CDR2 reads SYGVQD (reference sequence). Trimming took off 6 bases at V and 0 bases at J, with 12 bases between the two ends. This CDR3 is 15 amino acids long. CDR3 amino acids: CASREDSSSGNTIYF. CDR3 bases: TGCGCCAGCAGAGAGGACAGCAGCTCTGGAAACACCATATATTTT.

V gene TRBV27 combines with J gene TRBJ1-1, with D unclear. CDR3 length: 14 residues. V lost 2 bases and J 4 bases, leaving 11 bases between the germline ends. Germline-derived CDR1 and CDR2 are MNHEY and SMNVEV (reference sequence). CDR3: CASSLEGLGTEAFF. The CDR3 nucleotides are TGTGCCAGCAGTTTAGAGGGCTTGGGCACTGAAGCTTTCTTT.

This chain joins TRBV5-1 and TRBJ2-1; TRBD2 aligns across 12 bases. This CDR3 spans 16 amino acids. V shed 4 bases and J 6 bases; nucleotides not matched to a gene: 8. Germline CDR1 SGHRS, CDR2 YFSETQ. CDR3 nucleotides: TGCGCCAGCAGCCAGAGGACTAGCGGGATTTCCAATGAGCAGTTCTTC. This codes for CASSQRTSGISNEQFF.

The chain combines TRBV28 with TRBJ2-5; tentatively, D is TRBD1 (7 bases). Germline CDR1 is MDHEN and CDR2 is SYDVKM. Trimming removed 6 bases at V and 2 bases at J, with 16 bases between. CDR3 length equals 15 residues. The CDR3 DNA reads TGTGCCAGCAGCTATGACAGGGAGGTGCAAGAGACCCAGTACTTC. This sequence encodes CASSYDREVQETQYF.

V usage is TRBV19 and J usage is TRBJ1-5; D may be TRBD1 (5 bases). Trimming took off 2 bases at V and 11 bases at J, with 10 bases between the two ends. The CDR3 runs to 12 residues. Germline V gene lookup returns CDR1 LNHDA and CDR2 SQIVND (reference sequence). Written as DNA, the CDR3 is TGTGCCAGTAGTATACAACGACAGTCCCAGCATTTT. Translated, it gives CASSIQRQSQHF.

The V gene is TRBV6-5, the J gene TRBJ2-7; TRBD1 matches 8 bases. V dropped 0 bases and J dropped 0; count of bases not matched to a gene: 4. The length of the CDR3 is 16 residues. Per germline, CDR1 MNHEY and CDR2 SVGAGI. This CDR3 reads CASSYSGQGISYEQYF. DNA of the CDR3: TGTGCCAGCAGTTACTCTGGACAGGGAATCTCCTACGAGCAGTACTTC.

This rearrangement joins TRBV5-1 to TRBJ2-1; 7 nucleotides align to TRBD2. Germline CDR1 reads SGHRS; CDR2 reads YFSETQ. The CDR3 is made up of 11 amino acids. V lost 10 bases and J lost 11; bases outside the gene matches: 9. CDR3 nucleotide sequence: TGCGCCGTGTCCCTAGCGGACCAGCAGTTCTTC. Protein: CAVSLADQQFF.

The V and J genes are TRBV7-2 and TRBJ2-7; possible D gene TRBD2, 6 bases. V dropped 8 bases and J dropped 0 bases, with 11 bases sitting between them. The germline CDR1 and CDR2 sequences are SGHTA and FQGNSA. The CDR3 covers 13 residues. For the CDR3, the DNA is TGTGCCAGCTCGGGGGTTAGCTCCTACGAGCAGTACTTC. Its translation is CASSGVSSYEQYF.

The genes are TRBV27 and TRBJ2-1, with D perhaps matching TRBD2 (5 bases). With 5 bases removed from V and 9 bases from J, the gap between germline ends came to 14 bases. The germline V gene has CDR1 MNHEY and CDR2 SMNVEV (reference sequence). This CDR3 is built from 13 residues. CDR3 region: CASSLGTRSEQFF. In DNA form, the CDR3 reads TGTGCCAGCAGTCTCGGTACTAGATCTGAGCAGTTCTTC.

DNA for the CDR3: TGTGCCAGCAGGCAAGGGGTCCCCGGGGAGCTGTTTTTT. Its protein product is CASRQGVPGELFF. The genes are TRBV28 and TRBJ2-2; tentative D call: TRBD1 (5 bases). V shed 6 bases and J shed 6 bases, with 11 bases lying between them. This CDR3 spans 13 amino acids. Per the germline V gene, CDR1 is MDHEN and CDR2 is SYDVKM.

The CDR3 spells CASTLTGMNTEAFF. Written as DNA, the CDR3 is TGTGCCAGCACCTTGACAGGGATGAACACTGAAGCTTTCTTT. This sequence joins TRBV25-1 and TRBJ1-1, with 7 bases matching TRBD1. There are 14 residues in the CDR3. The V gene's germline CDR1 is MGHDK and CDR2 SYGVNS. Trimming took 7 bases from V and 0 from J; bases not matched to a gene: 5.